These 15 T cell receptor beta chains came from one sample sequenced in a study of cytomegalovirus exposure and HLA in healthy donors. PCR employed 60 Vbeta and 13 Jbeta primers. Clones were read by immunoSEQ multiplex PCR, and TCRdb kept only the in-frame ones, dropping some. The data show 150,000 or so clones, 65% to 80% seen once. Sequencing input: PBMCs. The source of these receptors is a male donor in good health and CMV-seronegative.

This chain joins TRBV7-3 and TRBJ2-1; 11 nucleotides align to TRBD2. Germline V lookup: CDR1 SGHTA, CDR2 FQGTGA. This CDR3 region has 14 residues. Germline trimming cut 0 bases from V and 9 bases from J; bases unmatched to any gene: 1. The CDR3 loop reads CASSLTLAGGEQFF. The CDR3 DNA reads as TGTGCCAGCAGCTTAACCCTAGCGGGGGGTGAGCAGTTCTTC.

The chain is built from TRBV10-1 and TRBJ2-5, with 8 positions matching TRBD1. The J call is in doubt because the DNA end fits TRBJ2-7 better. CDR1 is WNHNN, CDR2 SYGVQD, per germline (reference sequence). The CDR3 has 15 amino acids. CDR3 bases: TGCGCCAGCAGTGAGGGACAGGGAGGCTCCTACGAGCAGTACTTC. Amino acid sequence: CASSEGQGGSYEQYF.

The rearrangement links TRBV7-9 to TRBJ2-5; the D gene is possibly TRBD2 (6 bases). The tail of the sequence fits TRBJ2-7 better, so the J call may be wrong. Germline V CDR1 and CDR2: SEHNR, FQNEAQ (reference sequence). This CDR3 region has 13 residues. The CDR3: CASSLTGASEQYF. In DNA form, the CDR3 reads TGTGCCAGCAGCTTAACGGGAGCAAGCGAGCAGTACTTC.

In DNA form, the CDR3 reads TGCGCCAGCAGCCAAGATGGGGGGACTGCATCCTACGAGCAGTACTTC. It yields the protein CASSQDGGTASYEQYF. This chain connects TRBV4-1 to TRBJ2-7, with a possible D match to TRBD2 (6 bases). Germline V lookup: CDR1 MGHRA, CDR2 YSYEKL. Trimming left V 0 bases short and J 1 base short, with 13 bases between. CDR3 length: 16 residues.

This clone was counted a few times. This chain's CDR3 is CASTTIHTGVGRGYTF. In DNA, the CDR3 is TGTGCCAGCACGACCATACACACAGGGGTTGGACGCGGCTACACCTTC. V is TRBV7-9 and J is TRBJ1-2; 7 nucleotides line up with TRBD1. The CDR3 spans 16 residues. With V trimmed by 7 bases and J by 8 bases, 19 bases remained unmatched. The V gene's germline CDR1 is SEHNR and CDR2 FQNEAQ (reference sequence).

The chain couples TRBV6-7 to TRBJ2-5; 9 positions agree with TRBD2. The better agreement between TRBJ2-7 and the DNA end casts doubt on the J call. TRBV6-7 is an ORF, and what it does is uncertain. This CDR3 is 18 amino acids long. CDR3 loop: CASSCPTSGPEVTDEQYF. In DNA form, the CDR3 reads TGTGCCAGCAGTTGCCCGACTAGCGGTCCGGAGGTAACCGACGAGCAGTACTTC.

V and J are TRBV2 and TRBJ1-5; 7 bases fit TRBD1. This CDR3 has 15 amino acids. The V gene's germline CDR1 is SNHLY and CDR2 FYNNEI. Germline trimming cut 8 bases from V and 0 bases from J; bases unmatched to any gene: 7. CDR3 sequence: CASLKTGDSNQPQHF. CDR3 in DNA: TGTGCCAGCCTTAAAACAGGGGATAGCAATCAGCCCCAGCATTTT.

The chain has TRBV2 and TRBJ2-6; unclear D gene. The V and J ends lost 8 bases and 0 bases respectively, with 11 bases between them. The CDR3 has 15 residues. The V gene's germline CDR1 is SNHLY and CDR2 FYNNEI. DNA of the CDR3: TGTGCCAGCCCCCCAGGCAGCTCTGGGGCCAACGTCCTGACTTTC. Protein: CASPPGSSGANVLTF.

The J gene is TRBJ1-1, the V gene TRBV7-8; 10 bases are shared with TRBD1. Germline V gives CDR1 SGHVS, CDR2 FQNEAQ. CDR3 length equals 12 residues. Trimming took 5 bases from V and 12 from J; bases not matched to a gene: 6. The CDR3 here is CASSPRDRGSFF. For the CDR3, the DNA is TGTGCCAGCAGCCCCCGGGACAGGGGTTCTTTCTTT.

This clone was observed a handful of times. V is TRBV18 and J is TRBJ1-3; perhaps TRBD1 as D (6 bases). V dropped 5 bases and J dropped 0 bases, with 17 bases sitting between them. The CDR3 is 17 amino acids. Looked up from germline, CDR1 is KGHSH and CDR2 is LQKENI. Written as DNA, the CDR3 is TGTGCCAGCTCAGAGGACAGATTGGCCCTCTCTGGAAACACCATATATTTT. This translates into CASSEDRLALSGNTIYF. Supplemented by reference TRBV18 and TRBJ1-3, the full variable domain reads NAGVMQNPRHLVRRRGQEARLRCSPMKGHSHVYWYRQLPEEGLKFMVYLQKENIIDESGMPKERFSAEFPKEGPSILRIQQVVRGDSAAYFCASSEDRLALSGNTIYFGEGSWLTVV.

The rearrangement joins TRBV4-1 to TRBJ1-2; TRBD1 is a possible D gene (5 bases). V lost 3 bases to trimming and J lost 2 bases, with 13 bases between them. Per germline, CDR1 MGHRA and CDR2 YSYEKL. This CDR3 has 15 residues. CDR3 sequence: CASSHADTLNYGYTF. CDR3 sequence (DNA): TGCGCCAGCAGCCATGCGGACACCTTAAACTATGGCTACACCTTC.

The rearrangement uses TRBV19 and TRBJ1-2; maybe TRBD1 (5 bases). The CDR3 is 14 amino acids. Trimming left V 3 bases short and J 4 bases short, with 12 bases between. CDR1 is LNHDA and CDR2 is SQIVND in the germline V gene (reference sequence). For the CDR3, the DNA is TGTGCCAGTAGTATCATAGACAGTCCCTATGGCTACACCTTC. Translated, it gives CASSIIDSPYGYTF.

The V call is TRBV30, the J call TRBJ2-1; 11 nucleotides line up with TRBD1. J was trimmed by 7 bases and V by 0 bases; bases with no gene match: 8. Germline CDR1 GTSNPN, CDR2 SVGIG (reference sequence). CDR3 length: 16 amino acids. The DNA for the CDR3 is TGTGCCTGGAGTGTACTGGGACAGGGGGGAGGGAATGAGCAGTTCTTC. Protein product: CAWSVLGQGGGNEQFF.

This CDR3 is CASRAPGGYGYTF. DNA of the CDR3: TGTGCCAGTAGGGCACCAGGGGGCTATGGCTACACCTTC. This chain links TRBV19 with TRBJ1-2; 7 bases agree with TRBD1. The CDR3 runs to 13 residues. V lost 6 bases to trimming and J lost 4 bases; unmatched junction nucleotides: 5. In germline, CDR1 is LNHDA, CDR2 SQIVND (reference sequence).

The chain joins TRBV10-2 to TRBJ2-7, with TRBD2 matching over 8 bases. The V segment lost 3 bases and the J segment 4 bases; nucleotides outside the gene matches: 8. CDR3 length: 15 residues. The V gene's germline CDR1 is WSHSY and CDR2 SAAADI. The CDR3 DNA reads as TGCGCCAGCAGTGATTTCGCTAGCGGGTGGTACGAGCAGTACTTC. Its translation: CASSDFASGWYEQYF.